This T cell receptor (beta chain) was sequenced for a study of blood T cell repertoires in COVID-19. Background on the study: Samples came from the United States, Italy and Spain, spanning acute and convalescent COVID-19. PBMCs, B-cell-depleted T cells, or T cells provided the cDNA or gDNA that made up the material.

Original methodology: The assay estimated nucleated cells by amplifying reference gene primers. Clones were sequenced by immunoSEQ multiplex PCR, and TCRdb holds only the in-frame ones, with some missing. Clone size and the V and J calls come from that table; the DNA yielded D and trimming. The top ten hold 3% of the sample, which has about 360,000 clones, 85% to 90% seen once. J lost 6 bases, V lost 6 bases, and 7 bases had no gene match. The germline V gene has CDR1 MGHDK and CDR2 SYGVNS. There are 13 residues in the CDR3. The specimen sequenced was peripheral blood. The J gene is TRBJ1-1, the V gene TRBV25-1; 7 nucleotides line up with TRBD1. The TCR originated in a human donor in a cohort sampled during active COVID-19. CDR3 sequence reads: CASRDTGEAEAFF. DNA of the CDR3: TGTGCCAGCAGGGATACAGGGGAGGCTGAAGCTTTCTTT.